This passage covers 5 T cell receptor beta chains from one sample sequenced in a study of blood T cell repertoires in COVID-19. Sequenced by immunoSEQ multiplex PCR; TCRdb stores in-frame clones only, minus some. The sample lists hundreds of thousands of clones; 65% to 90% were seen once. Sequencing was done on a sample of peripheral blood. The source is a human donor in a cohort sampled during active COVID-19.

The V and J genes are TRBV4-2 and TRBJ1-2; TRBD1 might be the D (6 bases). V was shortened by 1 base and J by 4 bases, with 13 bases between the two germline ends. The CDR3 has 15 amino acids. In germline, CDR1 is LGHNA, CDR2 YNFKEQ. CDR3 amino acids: CASSQVGRGIYGYTF. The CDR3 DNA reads TGTGCCAGCAGCCAAGTGGGCAGGGGAATCTATGGCTACACCTTC.

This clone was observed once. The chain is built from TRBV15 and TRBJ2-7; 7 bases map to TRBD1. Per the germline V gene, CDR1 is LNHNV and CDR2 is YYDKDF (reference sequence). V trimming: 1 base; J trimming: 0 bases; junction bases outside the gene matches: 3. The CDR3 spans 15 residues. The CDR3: CATSRGTGSSYEQYF. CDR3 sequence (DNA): TGTGCCACCAGCAGAGGGACAGGAAGCTCCTACGAGCAGTACTTC.

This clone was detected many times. The DNA of the CDR3 is TGTGCCAGCAGCTCGACTAGCGGGAGAGTAAATGAGCAGTTCTTC. Translating gives CASSSTSGRVNEQFF. The rearrangement joins TRBV5-6 to TRBJ2-1; TRBD2 aligns across 12 bases. The J segment lost 7 bases and the V segment lost 3 bases, leaving 5 bases of the junction unmatched. The CDR3 totals 15 residues. In germline, CDR1 is SGHDT, CDR2 YYEEEE.

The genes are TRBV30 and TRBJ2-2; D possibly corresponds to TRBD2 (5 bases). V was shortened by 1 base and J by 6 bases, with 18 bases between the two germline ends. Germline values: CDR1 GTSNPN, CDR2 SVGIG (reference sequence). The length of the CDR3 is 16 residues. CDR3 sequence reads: CAWSETAPGRAGELFF. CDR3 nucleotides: TGTGCCTGGAGTGAAACAGCTCCGGGAAGGGCCGGGGAGCTGTTTTTT.

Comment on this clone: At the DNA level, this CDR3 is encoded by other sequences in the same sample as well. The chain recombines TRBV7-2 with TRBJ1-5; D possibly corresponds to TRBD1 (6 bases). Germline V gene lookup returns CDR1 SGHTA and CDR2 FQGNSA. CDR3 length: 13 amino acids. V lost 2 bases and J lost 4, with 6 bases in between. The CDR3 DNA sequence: TGTGCCAGCAGCTTACAGGGGAATCAGCCCCAGCATTTT. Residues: CASSLQGNQPQHF.